This T cell receptor (beta chain) stems from a study of blood T cells in healthy people across ages. Notes on this clonotype: Its antigen is unidentified.

Caucasian individuals from Russia who were healthy and aged 6 to 90 acted as donors. The use of a sample-barcoded 5' primer and a J-beta primer mix characterized a second PCR of roughly 6 to 11 cycles. TCRdb reanalysed the 5' RACE reads using MiXCR and keeps one entry per CDR3 protein. The sample lists hundreds of thousands of distinct CDR3 sequences, 45% to 65% seen once, with more than 35% in the top ten. Trimming pared 6 bases from V and 3 bases from J, leaving 14 bases between. The CDR3 runs to 13 residues. CDR1 DFQATT and CDR2 SNEGSKA come from the germline V gene (reference sequence). Study findings and constraints: Unsorted PBMCs blocked a conclusive comparison of naive and antigen-experienced cells. Diversity of TCR beta per million T cells declined in a roughly linear way with age.

V gene TRBV20-1 combines with J gene TRBJ2-5; D might be TRBD1 (5 bases). Sequences were obtained from blood. The source is a man in his sixties in good health. The CDR3 region is CSASRGSEETQYF. CDR3 coding DNA: TGCAGTGCCTCAAGGGGATCCGAAGAGACCCAGTACTTC.